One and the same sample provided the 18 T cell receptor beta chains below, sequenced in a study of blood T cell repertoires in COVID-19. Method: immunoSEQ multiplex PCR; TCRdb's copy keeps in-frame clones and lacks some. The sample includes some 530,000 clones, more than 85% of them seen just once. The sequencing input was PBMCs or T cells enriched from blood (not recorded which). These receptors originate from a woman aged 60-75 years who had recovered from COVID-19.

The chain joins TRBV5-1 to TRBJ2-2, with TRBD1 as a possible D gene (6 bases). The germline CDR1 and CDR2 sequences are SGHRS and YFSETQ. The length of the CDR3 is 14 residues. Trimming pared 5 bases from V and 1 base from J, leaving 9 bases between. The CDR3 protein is CASRRTENTGELFF. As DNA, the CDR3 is TGCGCCAGCAGAAGGACAGAGAACACCGGGGAGCTGTTTTTT. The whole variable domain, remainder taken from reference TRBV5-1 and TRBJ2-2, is KAGVTQTPRYLIKTRGQQVTLSCSPISGHRSVSWYQQTPGQGLQFLFEYFSETQRNKGNFPGRFSGRQFSNSRSEMNVSTLELGDSALYLCASRRTENTGELFFGEGSRLTVL.

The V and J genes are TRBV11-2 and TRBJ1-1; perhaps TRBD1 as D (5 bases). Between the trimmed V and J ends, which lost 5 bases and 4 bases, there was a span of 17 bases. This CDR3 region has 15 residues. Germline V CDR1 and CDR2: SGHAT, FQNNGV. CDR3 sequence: CASSRKHGGGTEAFF. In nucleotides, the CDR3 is TGTGCCAGCAGCCGTAAGCACGGGGGGGGCACTGAAGCTTTCTTT.

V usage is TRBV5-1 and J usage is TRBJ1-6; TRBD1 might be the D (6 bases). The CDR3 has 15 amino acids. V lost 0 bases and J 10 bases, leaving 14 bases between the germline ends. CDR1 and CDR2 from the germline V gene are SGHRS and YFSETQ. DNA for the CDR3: TGCGCCAGCAGCTTGGAAATAGGGGGGGACTCACCCCTCCACTTT. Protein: CASSLEIGGDSPLHF.

The CDR3 protein is CASSTGQRTATNEKLFF. Written as DNA, the CDR3 is TGCGCCAGCAGCACCGGACAGAGGACTGCAACTAATGAAAAACTGTTTTTT. This chain uses TRBV5-1 with TRBJ1-4; a possible D gene is TRBD1 (6 bases). Germline CDR1 and CDR2: SGHRS and YFSETQ. Trimming shortened V by 4 bases and J by 0 bases, and 16 bases separated the two germline ends. The CDR3 extends over 17 amino acids. Full variable domain (remainder filled in from reference TRBV5-1 and TRBJ1-4): KAGVTQTPRYLIKTRGQQVTLSCSPISGHRSVSWYQQTPGQGLQFLFEYFSETQRNKGNFPGRFSGRQFSNSRSEMNVSTLELGDSALYLCASSTGQRTATNEKLFFGSGTQLSVL.

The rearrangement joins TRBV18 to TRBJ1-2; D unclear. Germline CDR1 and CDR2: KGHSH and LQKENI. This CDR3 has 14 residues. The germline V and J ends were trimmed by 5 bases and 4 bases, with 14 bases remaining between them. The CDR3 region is CASSTYRNFYGYTF. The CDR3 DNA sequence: TGTGCCAGCTCAACCTACAGAAACTTCTATGGCTACACCTTC.

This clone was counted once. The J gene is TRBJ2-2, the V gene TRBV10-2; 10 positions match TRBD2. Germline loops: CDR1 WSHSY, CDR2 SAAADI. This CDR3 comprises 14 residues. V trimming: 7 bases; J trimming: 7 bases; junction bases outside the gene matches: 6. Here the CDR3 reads CASMIAGGIGELFF. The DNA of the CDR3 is TGCGCCAGCATGATAGCGGGGGGAATCGGGGAGCTGTTTTTT.

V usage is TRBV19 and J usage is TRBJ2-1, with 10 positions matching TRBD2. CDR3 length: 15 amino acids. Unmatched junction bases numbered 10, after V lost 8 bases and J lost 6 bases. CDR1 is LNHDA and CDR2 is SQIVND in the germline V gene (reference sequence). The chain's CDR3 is CASGLGLAFINEQFF. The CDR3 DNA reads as TGTGCCAGTGGATTGGGACTAGCGTTTATCAATGAGCAGTTCTTC.

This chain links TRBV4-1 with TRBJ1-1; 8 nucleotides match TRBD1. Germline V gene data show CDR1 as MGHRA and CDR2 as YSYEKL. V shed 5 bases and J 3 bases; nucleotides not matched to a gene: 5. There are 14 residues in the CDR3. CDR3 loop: CASSLDRGDTEAFF. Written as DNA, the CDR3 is TGCGCCAGCAGCTTAGACAGGGGTGACACTGAAGCTTTCTTT.

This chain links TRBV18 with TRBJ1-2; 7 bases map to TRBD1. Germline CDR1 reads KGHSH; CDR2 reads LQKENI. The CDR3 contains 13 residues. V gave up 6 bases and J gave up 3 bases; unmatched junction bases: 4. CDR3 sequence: CASSRDRDYGYTF. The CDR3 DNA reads TGTGCCAGCTCGCGAGACAGGGACTATGGCTACACCTTC.

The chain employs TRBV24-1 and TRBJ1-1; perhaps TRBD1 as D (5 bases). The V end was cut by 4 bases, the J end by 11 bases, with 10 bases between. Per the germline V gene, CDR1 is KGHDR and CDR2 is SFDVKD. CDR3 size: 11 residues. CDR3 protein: CATSDLHRAFF. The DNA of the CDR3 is TGTGCCACCAGTGACCTCCACAGGGCTTTCTTT.

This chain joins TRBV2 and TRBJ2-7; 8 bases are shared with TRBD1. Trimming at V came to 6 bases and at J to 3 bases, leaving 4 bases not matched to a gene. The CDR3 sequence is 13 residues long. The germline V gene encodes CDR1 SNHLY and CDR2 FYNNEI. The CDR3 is CASSADRGYEQYF. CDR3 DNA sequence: TGTGCCAGCAGCGCCGACAGGGGCTACGAGCAGTACTTC.

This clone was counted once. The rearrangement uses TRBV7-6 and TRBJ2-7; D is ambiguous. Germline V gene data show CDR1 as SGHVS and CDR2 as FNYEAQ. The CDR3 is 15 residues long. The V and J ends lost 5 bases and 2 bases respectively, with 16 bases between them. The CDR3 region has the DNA TGTGCCAGCAGCCAAGGATATGGCGGTACCTACGAGCAGTACTTC. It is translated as CASSQGYGGTYEQYF.

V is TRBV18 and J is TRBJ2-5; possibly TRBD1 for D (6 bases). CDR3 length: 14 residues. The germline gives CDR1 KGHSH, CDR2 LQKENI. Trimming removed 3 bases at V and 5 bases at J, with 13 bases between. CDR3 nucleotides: TGTGCCAGCTCACCCGGACAGCTCATCGAGACCCAGTACTTC. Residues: CASSPGQLIETQYF.

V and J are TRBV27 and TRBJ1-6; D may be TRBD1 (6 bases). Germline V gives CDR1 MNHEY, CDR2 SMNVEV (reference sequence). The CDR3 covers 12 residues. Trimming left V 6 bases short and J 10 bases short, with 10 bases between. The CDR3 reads CASRTGRSPLHF. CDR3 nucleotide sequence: TGTGCCAGCAGAACAGGGAGATCACCCCTCCACTTT.

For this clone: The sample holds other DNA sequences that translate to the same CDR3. The CDR3 DNA is TGTGCCAGCAGCTTGGGGCGTGGGTACGAGCAGTACGTC. It yields the protein CASSLGRGYEQYV. The chain employs TRBV7-2 and TRBJ2-7, with a possible D match to TRBD1 (5 bases). V was trimmed by 3 bases and J by 4 bases, leaving 10 bases between them. From germline, CDR1 is SGHTA and CDR2 FQGNSA. The CDR3 totals 13 residues.

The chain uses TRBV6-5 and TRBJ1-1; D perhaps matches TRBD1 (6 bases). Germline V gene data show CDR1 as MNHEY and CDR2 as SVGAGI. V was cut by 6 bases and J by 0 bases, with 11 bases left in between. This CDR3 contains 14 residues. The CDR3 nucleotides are TGTGCCAGCAGGCCAACAGGGTTGAACACTGAAGCTTTCTTT. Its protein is CASRPTGLNTEAFF.

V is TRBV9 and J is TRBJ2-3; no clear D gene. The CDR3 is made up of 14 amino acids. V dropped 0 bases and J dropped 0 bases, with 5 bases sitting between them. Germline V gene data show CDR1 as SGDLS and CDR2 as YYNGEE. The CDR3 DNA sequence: TGTGCCAGCAGCGTAGCGACTAGCACAGATACGCAGTATTTT. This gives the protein CASSVATSTDTQYF. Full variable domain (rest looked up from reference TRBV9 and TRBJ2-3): DSGVTQTPKHLITATGQRVTLRCSPRSGDLSVYWYQQSLDQGLQFLIQYYNGEERAKGNILERFSAQQFPDLHSELNLSSLELGDSALYFCASSVATSTDTQYFGPGTRLTVL.

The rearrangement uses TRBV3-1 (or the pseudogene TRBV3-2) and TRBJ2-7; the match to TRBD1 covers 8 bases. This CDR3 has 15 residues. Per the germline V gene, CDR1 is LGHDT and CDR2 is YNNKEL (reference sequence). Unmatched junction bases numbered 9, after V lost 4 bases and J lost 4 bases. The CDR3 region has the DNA TGTGCCAGCAGCCGGACCGGGCAGGGGGCTTACGAGCAGTACTTC. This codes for CASSRTGQGAYEQYF.